These T cell receptor beta chains were read from a single sample in a study of chemoradiotherapy in HPV16-positive cancers. Profiled with immunoSEQ multiplex PCR; TCRdb holds only in-frame clones, not every one. Of more than 20,000 clones listed, approximately 86% are singletons. The specimen was blood, collected from a patient who underwent chemoradiotherapy. All receptors derive from a human donor with HPV-associated anogenital cancer. Both conserved end residues are part of each CDR3.

V	J	CDR3
TRBV19	TRBJ1-5	CASSIGNRPNQPQHF
TRBV7-3	TRBJ2-2	CASRLTGSGELFF
TRBV7-2	TRBJ2-5	CASSLGGRGGETQYF
TRBV21-1	TRBJ2-7	CASSNRISHHSYEQYF
TRBV27	TRBJ1-1	CASSLYGQPNTEAFF
TRBV4-2	TRBJ2-1	CASSQVYDRNTPLSTFF
TRBV10-3	TRBJ1-5	CAITAGEDQPQHF
TRBV10-2	TRBJ2-3	CASSADLSTDTQYF
TRBV19	TRBJ1-5	CASNRGQSSNQPQHF
TRBV4-3	TRBJ2-7	CASSQGGGPSYEQYF
TRBV19	TRBJ2-5	CASAGAPQETQYF
TRBV13	TRBJ2-1	CASSWSASGRIHEQFF
TRBV29-1	TRBJ2-3	CSVESGFTDTQYF
TRBV6-4	TRBJ1-3	CANGTGTPGNTIYF
TRBV18	TRBJ2-5	CASSERSSGETQYF
TRBV25-1	TRBJ2-1	CASSGGMGVLYNEQFF
TRBV11-3	TRBJ2-5	CASSLGGGDQETQYF
TRBV27	TRBJ2-7	CASSLVNGAYEQYF
TRBV9	TRBJ2-5	CASSASASSGRAGETQYF
TRBV30	TRBJ2-3	CAWSPGLAIDTQYF
TRBV11-2	TRBJ1-4	CASSRTGTGLPTNEKLFF
TRBV29-1	TRBJ2-7	CSVGQTGRYEQYF